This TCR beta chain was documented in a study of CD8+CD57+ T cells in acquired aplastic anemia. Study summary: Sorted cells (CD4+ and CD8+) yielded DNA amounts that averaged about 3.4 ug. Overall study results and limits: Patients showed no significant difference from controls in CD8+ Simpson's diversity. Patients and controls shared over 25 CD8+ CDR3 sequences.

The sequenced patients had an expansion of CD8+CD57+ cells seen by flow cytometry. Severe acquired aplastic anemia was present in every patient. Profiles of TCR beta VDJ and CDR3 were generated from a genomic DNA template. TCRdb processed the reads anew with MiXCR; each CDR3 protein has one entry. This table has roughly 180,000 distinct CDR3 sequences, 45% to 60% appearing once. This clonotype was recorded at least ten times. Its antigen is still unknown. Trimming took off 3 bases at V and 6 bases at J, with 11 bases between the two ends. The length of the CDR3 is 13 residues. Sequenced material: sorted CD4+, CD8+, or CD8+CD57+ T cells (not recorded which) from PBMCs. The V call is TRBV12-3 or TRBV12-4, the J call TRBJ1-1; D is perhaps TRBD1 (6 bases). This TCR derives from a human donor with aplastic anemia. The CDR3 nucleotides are TGTGCCAGCAGTTTGGGGAGGGGGGCTGAAGCTTTCTTT. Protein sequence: CASSLGRGAEAFF.